These 27 T cell receptor beta chains share one sample of origin, sequenced in a study of blood T cell repertoires in COVID-19. Using immunoSEQ multiplex PCR, the repertoire was profiled, and TCRdb retains in-frame clones only, with some absent. The data show 150,000 or so clones, roughly 87% seen once. The sequencing sample was made of PBMCs or T cells enriched from blood (not recorded which). These receptors were obtained from a woman in her forties who had been exposed to COVID-19.

This chain links TRBV19 with TRBJ1-2; D remains ambiguous. The CDR3 totals 11 residues. Germline CDR1 is LNHDA and CDR2 is SQIVND (reference sequence). Trimming removed 8 bases from V and 7 bases from J, with 11 bases in between. CDR3 residues: CASHLGGGYTF. In DNA, the CDR3 is TGTGCCAGTCATTTAGGCGGTGGCTACACCTTC.

The genes are TRBV5-1 and TRBJ2-1; 12 bases are shared with TRBD1. Germline V gene lookup returns CDR1 SGHRS and CDR2 YFSETQ. Trimming took 4 bases from V and 4 from J; bases not matched to a gene: 3. The CDR3 is 15 amino acids. Here the CDR3 reads CASSKGQGAYNEQFF. For the CDR3, the DNA is TGCGCCAGCAGCAAGGGACAGGGGGCGTACAATGAGCAGTTCTTC.

The chain joins TRBV5-1 to TRBJ2-5; 8 bases line up with TRBD1. The V segment lost 2 bases and the J segment 3 bases; nucleotides outside the gene matches: 24. CDR1 and CDR2 from the germline V gene are SGHRS and YFSETQ. The CDR3 loop spans 21 amino acids. CDR3 sequence: CASSFEPNQGARPRRKETQYF. DNA for the CDR3: TGCGCCAGCAGCTTCGAACCAAATCAGGGGGCGCGACCCCGAAGGAAAGAGACCCAGTACTTC.

The chain has TRBV4-3 and TRBJ1-1; D not certain. The V gene lost 0 bases and the J gene lost 5 bases, with 10 bases spanning the gap. Per the germline V gene, CDR1 is LGHNA and CDR2 is YSLEER. This CDR3 has 14 residues. The CDR3 DNA reads as TGCGCCAGCAGCCAAGATCCGGCAGGAACTGAAGCTTTCTTT. It yields the protein CASSQDPAGTEAFF.

The chain uses TRBV5-4 and TRBJ1-1; D gene uncertain. The CDR3 spans 12 residues. The V gene lost 4 bases and the J gene lost 7 bases, with 11 bases spanning the gap. CDR1 is SGHNT, CDR2 YYREEE, per germline (reference sequence). CDR3 in DNA: TGTGCCAGCAGCCCCGGTCTCGGTGAAGCTTTCTTT. Translation gives CASSPGLGEAFF. The whole variable domain, filled in from reference TRBV5-4 and TRBJ1-1, reads ETGVTQSPTHLIKTRGQQVTLRCSSQSGHNTVSWYQQALGQGPQFIFQYYREEENGRGNFPPRFSGLQFPNYSSELNVNALELDDSALYLCASSPGLGEAFFGQGTRLTVV.

This rearrangement joins TRBV5-1 to TRBJ1-1; 7 bases are a match to TRBD1. Trimming at V came to 4 bases and at J to 5 bases, leaving 8 bases not matched to a gene. The germline V gene has CDR1 SGHRS and CDR2 YFSETQ. This CDR3 comprises 14 residues. CDR3: CASSSRQGGTEAFF. CDR3 bases: TGCGCCAGCAGCAGCCGACAGGGCGGAACTGAAGCTTTCTTT.

The rearrangement links TRBV9 to TRBJ1-6, with D possibly being TRBD1 (6 bases). The CDR3 sequence is 14 residues long. V dropped 4 bases and J dropped 6 bases, with 11 bases sitting between them. Per the germline V gene, CDR1 is SGDLS and CDR2 is YYNGEE. In DNA form, the CDR3 reads TGTGCCAGCAGCCCTGGCAGGGGTAATTCACCCCTCCACTTT. Translation gives CASSPGRGNSPLHF.

The rearrangement links TRBV9 to TRBJ2-3, with D tentatively TRBD2 (5 bases). CDR1 and CDR2 from the germline V gene are SGDLS and YYNGEE. Trimming took off 3 bases at V and 0 bases at J, with 11 bases between the two ends. This CDR3 comprises 15 residues. The CDR3 nucleotides are TGTGCCAGCAGCGGTAGCGTTGCTAGCACAGATACGCAGTATTTT. This gives the protein CASSGSVASTDTQYF.

This sequence joins TRBV5-6 and TRBJ2-7, with 14 bases matching TRBD2. Germline assignment: CDR1 SGHDT and CDR2 YYEEEE. This CDR3 comprises 18 residues. V gave up 1 base and J gave up 1 base; unmatched junction bases: 7. The CDR3 bases are TGTGCCAGCAGCTTGTTACCCGGGACTAGCGGGAGTTCCTACGAGCAGTACTTC. It encodes CASSLLPGTSGSSYEQYF. The full variable domain, rest sourced from reference TRBV5-6 and TRBJ2-7, is DAGVTQSPTHLIKTRGQQVTLRCSPKSGHDTVSWYQQALGQGPQFIFQYYEEEERQRGNFPDRFSGHQFPNYSSELNVNALLLGDSALYLCASSLLPGTSGSSYEQYFGPGTRLTVT.

The chain has TRBV5-1 and TRBJ2-7; 7 bases are shared with TRBD1. Germline CDR1 SGHRS, CDR2 YFSETQ. The CDR3 length is 14 residues. Unmatched junction bases numbered 1, after V lost 0 bases and J lost 1 base. CDR3 in amino acids: CASSLVTGSYEQYF. CDR3 in DNA: TGCGCCAGCAGCTTGGTGACAGGGTCCTACGAGCAGTACTTC.

This clone was seen only once. The chain combines TRBV10-3 with TRBJ2-7; 9 nucleotides match TRBD2. The V gene's germline CDR1 is ENHRY and CDR2 SYGVKD. The junction had 3 bases not matched to a gene; V was cut back by 11 bases and J by 1 base. The CDR3 consists of 12 residues. The CDR3 nucleotides are TGTGCCGTAGCGGGAGTGTCCTACGAGCAGTACTTC. It codes for CAVAGVSYEQYF.

This clone occurred once. This same CDR3 is encoded by further DNA sequences in the sample. The V and J genes are TRBV27 and TRBJ2-7; TRBD1 might be the D (5 bases). The CDR3 has 14 residues. CDR1 is MNHEY and CDR2 is SMNVEV in the germline V gene (reference sequence). Deletions cut 2 bases from V and 2 bases from J, with 10 bases between. Written as DNA, the CDR3 is TGTGCCAGCAGTTTAGGTCAGGGAACCTACGAGCAGTACTTC. Its translation is CASSLGQGTYEQYF.

The chain combines TRBV5-6 with TRBJ1-4; D not certain. Germline loops: CDR1 SGHDT, CDR2 YYEEEE. V was clipped by 0 bases and J by 4 bases, with 7 bases between them. The CDR3 has 14 residues. CDR3 DNA sequence: TGTGCCAGCAGCTTGGTTAGCTATAATGAAAAACTGTTTTTT. Translating gives CASSLVSYNEKLFF.

This clone was seen only once. This sequence joins TRBV29-1 and TRBJ2-2; D is unresolved. The CDR3 consists of 14 residues. The germline V gene has CDR1 SQVTM and CDR2 ANQGSEA. V was pared by 4 bases and J by 0 bases, with 9 bases between. The CDR3 reads CSVASLANTGELFF. CDR3 nucleotide sequence: TGCAGCGTTGCCTCGCTAGCGAACACCGGGGAGCTGTTTTTT.

The chain couples TRBV12-5 to TRBJ2-3, with TRBD2 matching 14 bases. The CDR3 has 20 residues. V lost 6 bases and J lost 3; bases outside the gene matches: 17. The germline V gene encodes CDR1 LGHNT and CDR2 FRNRAP. The CDR3 loop is CASGQPYPGTSGRLTDTQYF. As DNA, the CDR3 is TGTGCTAGTGGGCAACCTTATCCCGGGACTAGCGGGAGATTAACAGATACGCAGTATTTT. The full variable domain, completed using reference TRBV12-5 and TRBJ2-3, is DARVTQTPRHKVTEMGQEVTMRCQPILGHNTVFWYRQTMMQGLELLAYFRNRAPLDDSGMPKDRFSAEMPDATLATLKIQPSEPRDSAVYFCASGQPYPGTSGRLTDTQYFGPGTRLTVL.

The CDR3 bases are TGTGCCACCTGGACACTTACCTCTGGAAACACCATATATTTT. Protein sequence: CATWTLTSGNTIYF. The chain joins TRBV6-5 to TRBJ1-3, with a possible D match to TRBD1 (5 bases). Germline assignment: CDR1 MNHEY and CDR2 SVGAGI. The CDR3 totals 14 residues. V gave up 10 bases and J gave up 0 bases, with 13 bases separating them.

The CDR3 DNA reads as TGTGCCAGCAGTGACGGGACTAGCGGGGGAACCTGGCGGGAGACCCAGTACTTC. The encoded protein is CASSDGTSGGTWRETQYF. The V gene is TRBV6-1, the J gene TRBJ2-5, with 14 bases aligning to TRBD2. The junction had 11 bases not matched to a gene; V was cut back by 3 bases and J by 5 bases. The CDR3 runs to 18 residues. Germline CDR1 MNHNS, CDR2 SASEGT.

This chain joins TRBV29-1 and TRBJ1-4; 10 nucleotides agree with TRBD1. This CDR3 contains 13 residues. V was clipped by 7 bases and J by 11 bases; unmatched bases: 10. In germline, CDR1 is SQVTM, CDR2 ANQGSEA. The CDR3 DNA is TGCAGCGCTGCCCGGGACAGGGGCGAGAAACTGTTTTTT. Translation gives CSAARDRGEKLFF.

This clone was counted a single time. V usage is TRBV27 and J usage is TRBJ2-4, with TRBD2 identical over 9 bases. The CDR3 contains 17 residues. Germline V gene sequence: CDR1 MNHEY, CDR2 SMNVEV (reference sequence). The V and J ends lost 4 bases and 0 bases, in that order; junction bases with no gene match: 7. CDR3: CASSSLAGNLAKNIQYF. DNA for the CDR3: TGTGCCAGCAGTTCACTAGCGGGCAACCTAGCCAAAAACATTCAGTACTTC.

The V and J genes are TRBV29-1 and TRBJ1-1; D gene uncertain. The CDR3 has 11 amino acids. The V gene's germline CDR1 is SQVTM and CDR2 ANQGSEA. Between the trimmed V and J ends, which lost 7 bases and 0 bases, there was a span of 6 bases. CDR3 coding DNA: TGCAGCGCCGTGTTGAACACTGAAGCTTTCTTT. This codes for CSAVLNTEAFF.

This chain connects TRBV6-1 to TRBJ1-6; D call uncertain. The CDR3 is made up of 15 amino acids. V was shortened by 2 bases and J by 7 bases, with 12 bases between the two germline ends. Germline V CDR1 and CDR2: MNHNS, SASEGT. The CDR3 nucleotides are TGTGCCAGCAGTGAACGATGGGGAGGGAATTCACCCCTCCACTTT. Translated, it gives CASSERWGGNSPLHF.

This chain links TRBV19 with TRBJ2-6; no definite D call. V was cut by 5 bases and J by 0 bases, with 8 bases left in between. Germline CDR1 and CDR2: LNHDA and SQIVND (reference sequence). The CDR3 consists of 15 residues. For the CDR3, the DNA is TGTGCCAGTAGTGCAACGAGCTCTGGGGCCAACGTCCTGACTTTC. It specifies CASSATSSGANVLTF.

CDR3 residues: CASSRGSGGEKLFF. The CDR3 DNA is TGCGCCAGCAGCCGTGGGTCCGGAGGGGAAAAACTGTTTTTT. The chain combines TRBV4-3 with TRBJ1-4; D is unresolved. There are 14 residues in the CDR3. The germline gives CDR1 LGHNA, CDR2 YSLEER. V lost 4 bases, J lost 8 bases, and 14 bases lay in between.

In its sample, this clone was seen once. J is TRBJ2-3 and V is TRBV5-5; 12 nucleotides align to TRBD2. Per germline, CDR1 SGHKS and CDR2 YYEKEE (reference sequence). CDR3 length: 16 amino acids. V shed 7 bases and J 3 bases; nucleotides not matched to a gene: 9. DNA for the CDR3: TGTGCCAGCGCCATGATTGGACTAGCGGGAACAGATACGCAGTATTTT. Its translation: CASAMIGLAGTDTQYF.

The chain joins TRBV11-2 to TRBJ2-5; 7 nucleotides line up with TRBD1. With 5 bases clipped from V and 2 bases from J, the junction kept 5 bases outside the gene matches. This CDR3 contains 14 residues. Germline V lookup: CDR1 SGHAT, CDR2 FQNNGV. CDR3 protein: CASSPGQRQETQYF. Here the CDR3 DNA reads TGTGCCAGCAGCCCGGGACAGCGGCAAGAGACCCAGTACTTC.

This chain links TRBV19 with TRBJ1-3; D unclear. V shed 4 bases and J shed 0 bases, with 13 bases lying between them. This CDR3 spans 16 amino acids. Germline assignment: CDR1 LNHDA and CDR2 SQIVND (reference sequence). The CDR3 region is CASSTPPNRSGNTIYF. CDR3 sequence (DNA): TGTGCCAGTAGTACTCCACCTAATCGCTCTGGAAACACCATATATTTT.

This chain's CDR3 is CATSDGTGSNQPQHF. The CDR3 region has the DNA TGTGCCACCAGTGATGGGACAGGGAGCAATCAGCCCCAGCATTTT. The chain combines TRBV24-1 with TRBJ1-5, with TRBD1 identical over 9 bases. The J segment lost 1 base and the V segment lost 3 bases, leaving 0 bases of the junction unmatched. There are 15 residues in the CDR3. The germline CDR1 and CDR2 sequences are KGHDR and SFDVKD.